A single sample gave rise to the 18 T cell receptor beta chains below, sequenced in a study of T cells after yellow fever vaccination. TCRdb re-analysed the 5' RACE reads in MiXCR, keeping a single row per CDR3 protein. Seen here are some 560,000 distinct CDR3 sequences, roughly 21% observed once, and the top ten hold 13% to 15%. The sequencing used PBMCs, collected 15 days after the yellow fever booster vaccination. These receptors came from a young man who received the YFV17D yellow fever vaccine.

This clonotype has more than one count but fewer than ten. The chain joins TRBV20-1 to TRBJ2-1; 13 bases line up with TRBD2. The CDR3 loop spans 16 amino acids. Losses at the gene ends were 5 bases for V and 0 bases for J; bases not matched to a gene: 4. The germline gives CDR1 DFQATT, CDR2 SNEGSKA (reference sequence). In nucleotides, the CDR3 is TGCAGTGCTCCGCGGACTAGCGGGGGCTCCTACAATGAGCAGTTCTTC. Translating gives CSAPRTSGGSYNEQFF.

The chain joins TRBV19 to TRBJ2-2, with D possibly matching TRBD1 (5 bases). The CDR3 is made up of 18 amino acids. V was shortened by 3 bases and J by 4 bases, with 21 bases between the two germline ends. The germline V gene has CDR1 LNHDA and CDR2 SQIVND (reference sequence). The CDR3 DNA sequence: TGTGCCAGTAGTATGGTATCTTCTCCAAGCCAGGGCACCGGGGAGCTGTTTTTT. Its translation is CASSMVSSPSQGTGELFF.

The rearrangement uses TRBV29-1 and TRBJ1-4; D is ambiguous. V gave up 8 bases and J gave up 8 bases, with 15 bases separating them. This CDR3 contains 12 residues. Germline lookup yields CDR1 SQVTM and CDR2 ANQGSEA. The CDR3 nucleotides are TGCAGCTCTAAACGTGATGGGGAAAAACTGTTTTTT. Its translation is CSSKRDGEKLFF.

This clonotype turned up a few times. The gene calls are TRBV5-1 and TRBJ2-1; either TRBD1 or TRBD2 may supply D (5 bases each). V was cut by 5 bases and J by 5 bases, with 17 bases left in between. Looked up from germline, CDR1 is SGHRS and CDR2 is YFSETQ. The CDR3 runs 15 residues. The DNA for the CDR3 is TGCGCCAGCAGAATAGCCTGGATGGGGGACAATGAGCAGTTCTTC. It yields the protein CASRIAWMGDNEQFF.

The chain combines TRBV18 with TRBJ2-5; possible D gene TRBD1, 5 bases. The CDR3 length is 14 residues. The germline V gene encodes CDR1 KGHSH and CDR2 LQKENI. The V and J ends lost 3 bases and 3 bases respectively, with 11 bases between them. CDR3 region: CASSPGATEETQYF. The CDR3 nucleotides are TGTGCCAGCTCACCCGGCGCGACAGAAGAGACCCAGTACTTC.

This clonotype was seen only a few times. The CDR3 loop reads CASIRRTNKGANEQFF. In nucleotides, the CDR3 is TGTGCCAGCATCAGAAGGACTAACAAGGGGGCCAATGAGCAGTTCTTC. The chain recombines TRBV28 with TRBJ2-1, with D tentatively TRBD1 (7 bases). Trimming removed 7 bases from V and 6 bases from J, with 22 bases in between. The CDR3 runs to 16 residues. Germline V CDR1 and CDR2: MDHEN, SYDVKM.

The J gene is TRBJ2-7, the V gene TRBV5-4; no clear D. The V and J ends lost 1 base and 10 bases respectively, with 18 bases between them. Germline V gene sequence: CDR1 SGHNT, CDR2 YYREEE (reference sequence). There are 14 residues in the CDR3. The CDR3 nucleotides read TGTGCCAGCAGCTTGTGGAACAGCGTTCATTTTCAGTACTTC. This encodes CASSLWNSVHFQYF.

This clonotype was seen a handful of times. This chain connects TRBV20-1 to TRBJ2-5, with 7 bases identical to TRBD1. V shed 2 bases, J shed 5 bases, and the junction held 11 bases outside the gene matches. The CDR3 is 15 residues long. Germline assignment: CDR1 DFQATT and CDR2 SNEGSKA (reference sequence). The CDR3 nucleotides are TGCAGTGCTAGACAGCCGACAGGGCCATTGGAGACCCAGTACTTC. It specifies CSARQPTGPLETQYF.

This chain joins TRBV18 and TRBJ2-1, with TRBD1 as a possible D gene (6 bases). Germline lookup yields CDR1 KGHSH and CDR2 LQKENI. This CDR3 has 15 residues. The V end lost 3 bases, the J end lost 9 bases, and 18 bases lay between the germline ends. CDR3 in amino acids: CASSPPSGVGGEQFF. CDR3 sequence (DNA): TGTGCCAGCTCACCTCCATCAGGGGTCGGAGGTGAGCAGTTCTTC. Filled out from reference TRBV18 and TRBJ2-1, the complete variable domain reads NAGVMQNPRHLVRRRGQEARLRCSPMKGHSHVYWYRQLPEEGLKFMVYLQKENIIDESGMPKERFSAEFPKEGPSILRIQQVVRGDSAAYFCASSPPSGVGGEQFFGPGTRLTVL.

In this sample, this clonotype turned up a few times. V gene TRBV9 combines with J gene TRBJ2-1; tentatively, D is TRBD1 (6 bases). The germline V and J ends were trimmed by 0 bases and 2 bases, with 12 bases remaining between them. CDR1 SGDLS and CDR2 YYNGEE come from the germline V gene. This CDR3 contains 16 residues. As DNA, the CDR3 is TGTGCCAGCAGCGTAGATCCAAAGGGGGCCTACAATGAGCAGTTCTTC. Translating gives CASSVDPKGAYNEQFF.

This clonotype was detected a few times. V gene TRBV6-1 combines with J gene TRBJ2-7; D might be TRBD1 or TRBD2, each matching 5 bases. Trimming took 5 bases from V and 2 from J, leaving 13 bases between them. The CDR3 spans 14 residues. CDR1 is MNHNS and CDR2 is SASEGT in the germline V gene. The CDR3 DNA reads TGTGCCAGCAGTACGGGGATGGGGGCCTACGAGCAGTACTTC. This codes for CASSTGMGAYEQYF.

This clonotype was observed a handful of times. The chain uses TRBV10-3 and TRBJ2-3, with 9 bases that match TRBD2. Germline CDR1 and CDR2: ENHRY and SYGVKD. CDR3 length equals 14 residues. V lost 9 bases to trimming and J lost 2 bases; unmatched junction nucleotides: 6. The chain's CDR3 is CAIRAGGPTDTQYF. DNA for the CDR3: TGTGCCATTCGAGCGGGAGGACCCACAGATACGCAGTATTTT.

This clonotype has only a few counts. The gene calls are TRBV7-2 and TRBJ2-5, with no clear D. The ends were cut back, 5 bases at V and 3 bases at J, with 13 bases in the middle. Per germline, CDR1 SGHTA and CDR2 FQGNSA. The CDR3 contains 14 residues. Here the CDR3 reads CASSNGIPKETQYF. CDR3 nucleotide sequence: TGTGCCAGCAGCAATGGGATACCCAAAGAGACCCAGTACTTC.

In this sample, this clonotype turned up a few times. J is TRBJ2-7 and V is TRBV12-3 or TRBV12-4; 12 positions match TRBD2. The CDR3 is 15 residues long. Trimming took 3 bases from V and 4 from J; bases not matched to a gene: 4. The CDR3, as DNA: TGTGCCAGCAGTTTCAGGACTAGCGGGGCTTACGAGCAGTACTTC. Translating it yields CASSFRTSGAYEQYF.

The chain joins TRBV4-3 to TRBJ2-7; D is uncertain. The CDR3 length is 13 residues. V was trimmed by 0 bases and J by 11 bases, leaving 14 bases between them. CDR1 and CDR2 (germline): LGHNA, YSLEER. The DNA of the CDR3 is TGCGCCAGCAGCCAAGATTTAACGGGTGGGGAGTACTTC. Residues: CASSQDLTGGEYF.

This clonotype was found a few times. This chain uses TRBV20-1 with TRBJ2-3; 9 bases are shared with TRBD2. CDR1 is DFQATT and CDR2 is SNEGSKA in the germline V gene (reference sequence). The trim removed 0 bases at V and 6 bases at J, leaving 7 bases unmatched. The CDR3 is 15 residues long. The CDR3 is CSARDVAGGFDTQYF. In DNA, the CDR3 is TGCAGTGCTAGAGATGTGGCGGGAGGGTTTGATACGCAGTATTTT.

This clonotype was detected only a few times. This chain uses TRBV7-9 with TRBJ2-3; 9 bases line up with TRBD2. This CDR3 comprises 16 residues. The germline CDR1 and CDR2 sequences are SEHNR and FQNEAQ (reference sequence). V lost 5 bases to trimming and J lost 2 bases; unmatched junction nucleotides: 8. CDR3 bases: TGTGCCAGCAGCCGACGACTAGCGGAGACCACAGATACGCAGTATTTT. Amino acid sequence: CASSRRLAETTDTQYF.

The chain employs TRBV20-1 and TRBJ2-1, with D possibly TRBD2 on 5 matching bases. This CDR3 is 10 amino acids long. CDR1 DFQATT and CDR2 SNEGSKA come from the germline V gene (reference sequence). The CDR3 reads CSSRGNEQFF. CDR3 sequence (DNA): TGCAGCTCCCGGGGCAATGAGCAGTTCTTC.